The next 15 T cell receptor beta chains were all read from a single sample in a study of blood T cell repertoires in COVID-19. Sequenced by immunoSEQ multiplex PCR; TCRdb stores in-frame clones only, minus some. The profile covers some 180,000 clones, with 80% appearing a single time and roughly an eighth taken by the ten largest. The sequencing input was PBMCs or T cells enriched from blood (not recorded which). The receptors were gathered from a man in his sixties who had been exposed to COVID-19.

V usage is TRBV21-1 and J usage is TRBJ1-3; the table names TRBD1, a call not compared with the DNA. TRBV21-1 is a recognized pseudogene. This CDR3 comprises 16 residues. The CDR3 bases are TGTGCCAGCAGCAAAACAGGGGTTTTATCTGGAAACACCATATATTTT. As protein: CASSKTGVLSGNTIYF.

V and J are TRBV5-4 and TRBJ2-2; 10 bases align to TRBD2. CDR3 length: 20 residues. Germline V lookup: CDR1 SGHNT, CDR2 YYREEE (reference sequence). V was clipped by 3 bases and J by 6 bases; unmatched bases: 20. CDR3 coding DNA: TGTGCCAGCAGCTCCATGAGGGCTAGCGGGAGTCTTTGGGATCCCGGGGAGCTGTTTTTT. Amino acids: CASSSMRASGSLWDPGELFF.

This clone was counted at least ten times. The CDR3 DNA reads as TGCGCCAGCAGCCAAGCCCTAGCGGGGGCTGGCTCAGATACGCAGTATTTT. This translates into CASSQALAGAGSDTQYF. The V call is TRBV4-3, the J call TRBJ2-3, with TRBD2 matching 10 bases. V shed 1 base and J 4 bases; nucleotides not matched to a gene: 8. The CDR3 is 17 residues long. The germline V gene has CDR1 LGHNA and CDR2 YSLEER.

In its sample, this clone was seen once. V gene TRBV6-2 or TRBV6-3 combines with J gene TRBJ2-3; 13 bases agree with TRBD2. CDR3 length equals 16 residues. Germline V gene data show CDR1 as MNHEY and CDR2 as SVGEGT. Trimming removed 4 bases from V and 3 bases from J; junction bases left unmatched: 4. CDR3 DNA: TGTGCCAGCAGTTTGGGACTAGCGGGGATAACAGATACGCAGTATTTT. Translated: CASSLGLAGITDTQYF.

This clone was seen only a few times. The gene calls are TRBV28 and TRBJ1-6; D unresolved. The CDR3 has 17 amino acids. Germline lookup yields CDR1 MDHEN and CDR2 SYDVKM. Trimming stripped 4 bases from V and 0 bases from J, with 13 bases between. CDR3 sequence reads: CASSSDSLSSYNSPLHF. CDR3 in DNA: TGTGCCAGCAGTTCGGACTCTTTGAGCTCCTATAATTCACCCCTCCACTTT.

The chain recombines TRBV7-2 with TRBJ2-5; TRBD2 agrees at 8 bases. CDR3 size: 14 residues. The germline gives CDR1 SGHTA, CDR2 FQGNSA. With V trimmed by 5 bases and J by 5 bases, 7 bases remained unmatched. The CDR3 sequence is CASSLGGGRETQYF. CDR3 DNA sequence: TGTGCCAGCAGCCTCGGGGGGGGGCGGGAGACCCAGTACTTC. Combining the CDR3 with reference TRBV7-2 and TRBJ2-5 gives the whole variable domain GAGVSQSPSNKVTEKGKDVELRCDPISGHTALYWYRQSLGQGLEFLIYFQGNSAPDKSGLPSDRFSAERTGGSVSTLTIQRTQQEDSAVYLCASSLGGGRETQYFGPGTRLLVL.

V is TRBV19 and J is TRBJ2-2; TRBD2 matches 11 bases. Trimming cost V 4 bases and J 0 bases; bases outside gene matches: 10. This CDR3 has 19 amino acids. CDR1 is LNHDA and CDR2 is SQIVND in the germline V gene (reference sequence). The CDR3 loop is CASSRRLAGQYANTGELFF. DNA for the CDR3: TGTGCCAGTAGTAGGCGACTAGCGGGGCAATACGCGAACACCGGGGAGCTGTTTTTT.

This clone was observed a handful of times. The chain combines TRBV7-9 with TRBJ1-2, with TRBD1 as a possible D gene (5 bases). The germline gives CDR1 SEHNR, CDR2 FQNEAQ (reference sequence). This CDR3 is built from 14 residues. The ends were cut back, 5 bases at V and 4 bases at J, with 14 bases in the middle. CDR3 region: CASSAQGNSYGYTF. The CDR3 region has the DNA TGTGCCAGCAGCGCTCAGGGTAACAGCTATGGCTACACCTTC.

The V call is TRBV27, the J call TRBJ2-1, with 9 bases identical to TRBD1. V trimming: 6 bases; J trimming: 2 bases; junction bases outside the gene matches: 5. CDR1 and CDR2 (germline): MNHEY, SMNVEV (reference sequence). This CDR3 is built from 15 residues. The CDR3 sequence: CASSPGQGAYNEQFF. The CDR3, as DNA: TGTGCCAGCAGCCCGGGACAGGGCGCCTACAATGAGCAGTTCTTC.

This chain joins TRBV6-5 and TRBJ1-1; D is unresolved. The CDR3 covers 15 residues. V was pared by 6 bases and J by 5 bases, with 19 bases between. Germline V gene lookup returns CDR1 MNHEY and CDR2 SVGAGI. The DNA of the CDR3 is TGTGCCAGCAGGGCTACTAAGACGCGTAGGACTGAAGCTTTCTTT. Its translation is CASRATKTRRTEAFF.

This clone turned up a few times. The V gene is TRBV19, the J gene TRBJ1-4, with a weak D call TRBD1 (6 bases). The V end was cut by 7 bases, the J end by 8 bases, with 20 bases between. There are 15 residues in the CDR3. Germline CDR1 and CDR2: LNHDA and SQIVND (reference sequence). The CDR3 nucleotides read TGTGCCAGTACCCCTCGCAGGGGCATCATGGAAAAACTGTTTTTT. Translating it yields CASTPRRGIMEKLFF.

The chain employs TRBV6-5 and TRBJ2-3; no reliable D call. CDR3 size: 10 residues. With 7 bases removed from V and 8 bases from J, the gap between germline ends came to 7 bases. Germline CDR1 is MNHEY and CDR2 is SVGAGI. The CDR3 loop is CASNRSTQYF. The CDR3 nucleotides read TGTGCCAGCAACCGTAGTACGCAGTATTTT.

The chain couples TRBV18 to TRBJ1-2; D is possibly TRBD1 (6 bases). Germline V gene data show CDR1 as KGHSH and CDR2 as LQKENI. CDR3 size: 17 residues. V lost 3 bases to trimming and J lost 2 bases, with 19 bases between them. The CDR3 spells CASSPISQGWANYGYTF. The CDR3 DNA follows: TGTGCCAGCTCACCGATTTCGCAGGGGTGGGCGAACTATGGCTACACCTTC.

The gene calls are TRBV2 and TRBJ1-3; 7 bases agree with TRBD1. Germline V gene lookup returns CDR1 SNHLY and CDR2 FYNNEI. Unmatched junction bases numbered 6, after V lost 6 bases and J lost 4 bases. The length of the CDR3 is 14 residues. The CDR3 nucleotides read TGTGCCAGCAGCGACAGGGTTAGAGGAAACACCATATATTTT. Its translation: CASSDRVRGNTIYF.

The V gene is TRBV5-4, the J gene TRBJ1-1; D uncertain. V was trimmed by 10 bases and J by 1 base, leaving 20 bases between them. Germline V gene data show CDR1 as SGHNT and CDR2 as YYREEE (reference sequence). The CDR3 runs 15 residues. CDR3 amino acids: CAGASAGKWNTEAFF. The DNA for the CDR3 is TGTGCCGGCGCAAGTGCGGGGAAGTGGAACACTGAAGCTTTCTTT.